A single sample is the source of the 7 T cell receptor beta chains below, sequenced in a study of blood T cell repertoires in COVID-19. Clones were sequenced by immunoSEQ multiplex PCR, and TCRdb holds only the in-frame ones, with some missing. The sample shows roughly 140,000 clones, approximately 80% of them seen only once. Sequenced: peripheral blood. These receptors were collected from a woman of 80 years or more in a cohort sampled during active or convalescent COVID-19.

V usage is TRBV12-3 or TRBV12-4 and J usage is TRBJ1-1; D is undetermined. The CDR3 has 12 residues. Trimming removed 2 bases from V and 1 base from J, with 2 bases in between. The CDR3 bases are TGTGCCAGCAGTTTACAGAACACTGAAGCTTTCTTT. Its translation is CASSLQNTEAFF.

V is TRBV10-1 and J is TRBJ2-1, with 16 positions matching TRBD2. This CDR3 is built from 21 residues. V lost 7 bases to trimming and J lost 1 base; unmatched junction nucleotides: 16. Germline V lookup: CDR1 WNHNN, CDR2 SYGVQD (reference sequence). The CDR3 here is CASTSPGTSGGASRSYNEQFF. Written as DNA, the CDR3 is TGCGCCAGCACTTCCCCCGGGACTAGCGGGGGGGCCAGTAGATCCTACAATGAGCAGTTCTTC.

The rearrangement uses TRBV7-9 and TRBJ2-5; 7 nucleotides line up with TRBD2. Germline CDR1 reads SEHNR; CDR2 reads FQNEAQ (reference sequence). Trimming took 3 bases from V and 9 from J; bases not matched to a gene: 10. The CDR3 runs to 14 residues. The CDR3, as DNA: TGTGCCAGCAGCTTCACCAGCGGGGCAGGTGCCCAGTACTTC. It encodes CASSFTSGAGAQYF.

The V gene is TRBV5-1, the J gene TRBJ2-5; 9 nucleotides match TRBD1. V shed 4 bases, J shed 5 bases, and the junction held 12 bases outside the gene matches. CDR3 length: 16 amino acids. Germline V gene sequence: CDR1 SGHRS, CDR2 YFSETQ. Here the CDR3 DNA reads TGCGCCAGCAGCCGACAGGGGGTTGGGGTGGAGGAGACCCAGTACTTC. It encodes CASSRQGVGVEETQYF.

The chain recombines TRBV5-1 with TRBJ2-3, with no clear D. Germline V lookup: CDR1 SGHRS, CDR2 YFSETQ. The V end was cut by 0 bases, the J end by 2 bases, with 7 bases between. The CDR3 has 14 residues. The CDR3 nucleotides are TGCGCCAGCAGCTTGGGAGATAACACAGATACGCAGTATTTT. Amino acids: CASSLGDNTDTQYF.

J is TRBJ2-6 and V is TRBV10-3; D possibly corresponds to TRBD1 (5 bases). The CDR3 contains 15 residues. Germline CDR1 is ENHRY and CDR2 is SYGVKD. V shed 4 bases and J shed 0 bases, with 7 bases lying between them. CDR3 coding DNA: TGTGCCATCAGTGGGGGCGGCTCTGGGGCCAACGTCCTGACTTTC. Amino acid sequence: CAISGGGSGANVLTF.

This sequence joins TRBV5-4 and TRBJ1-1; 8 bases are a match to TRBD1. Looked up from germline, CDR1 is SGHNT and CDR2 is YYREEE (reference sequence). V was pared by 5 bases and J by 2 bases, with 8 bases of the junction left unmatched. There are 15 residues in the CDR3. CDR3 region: CASRYQDRANTEAFF. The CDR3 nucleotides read TGTGCCAGCAGGTATCAGGACAGGGCCAACACTGAAGCTTTCTTT.